Listed below are T cell receptor beta chains from one sample, sequenced in a study of patients and donors after allogeneic stem cell transplantation. TCRdb reprocessed the RT-PCR reads via MiXCR and lists one record per CDR3 protein. In the table there are about a million distinct CDR3 sequences, about a sixth of which are singletons. Sample: blood, either unsorted or a sorted T cell fraction (not recorded which). Every receptor here comes from a human donor who was either an allogeneic HSCT recipient or a stem cell or donor lymphocyte infusion donor (not recorded which). It is not recorded whose cells these are; they may come from a transplant donor. The CDR3 runs from the conserved cysteine through the conserved F or W. Fields, in order: V gene, CDR3 protein.

>TRBV14
CASSQDPRRPSGANVLTF
>TRBV6-1
CASGRRQANYGYTF
>TRBV10-3
CAISATGDEKLFF
>TRBV12-3/TRBV12-4
CASSRLAGVLYNEQFF
>TRBV20-1
CSARDIPGGYTF
>TRBV5-1
CASSRSKVGGPGDTQYF
>TRBV7-9
CASSLVARDGTGELFF
>TRBV7-2
CASSRGGQFQPQHF
>TRBV12-3/TRBV12-4
CASSKRDKDQPQHF
>TRBV12-3/TRBV12-4
CASQRVGEAFF
>TRBV11-2
CASSLGQGAHYGYTF
>TRBV4-1
CASSQGLAGTDQFF
>TRBV10-3
CAISGGLNQPQHF
>TRBV6-2/TRBV6-3
CASSYSEGIYTEAFF
>TRBV3-1
CASSQVRRAGTGELFF
>TRBV20-1
CSAPDGPSPYNEQFF
>TRBV2
CASSDSFSQGYTF
>TRBV6-1
CASSELGNTKYF
>TRBV11-2
CASSLRGSPGQSSYEQYF
>TRBV7-6
CASRPARGGEQFF
>TRBV14
CASSQDWFRGWWETQYF
>TRBV12-3/TRBV12-4
CASSLRTGQGAFF
>TRBV20-1
CSAITLPGDTDTQYF
>TRBV5-1
CASSLTGTGASYEQYF
>TRBV9
CASSGTQPGQGKDTQYF
>TRBV6-1
CASSAGHYNTEAFF
>TRBV6-5
CASRTEISPLHF
>TRBV12-3/TRBV12-4
CASTRGLMNQDHEQYF
>TRBV20-1
CSARDPRANEQFF
>TRBV4-1
CASSQAMISRFGYTF
>TRBV7-6
CASSKIPGETYEQYF
>TRBV6-5
CASSYSGELTNVLTF